This T cell receptor (beta chain) was recovered during a study of T cell changes during pregnancy in multiple sclerosis. This CDR3 contains 14 residues. J was trimmed by 5 bases and V by 4 bases; bases with no gene match: 3. Germline CDR1 ENHRY, CDR2 SYGVKD. The method was immunoSEQ multiplex PCR; TCRdb's version includes in-frame clones alone and lacks a portion of them. The table includes approximately 130,000 clones, approximately 93% detected once. The specimen was peripheral blood, collected before pregnancy. The TCR comes from a female donor with multiple sclerosis, enrolled in a pregnancy study. The V and J genes are TRBV10-3 and TRBJ2-3; 10 bases map to TRBD1. The chain's CDR3 is CAISGQGAGDTQYF. The CDR3 DNA follows: TGTGCCATCAGTGGACAGGGGGCTGGAGATACGCAGTATTTT.